These 21 T cell receptor beta chains came from one sample sequenced in a study of blood T cell repertoires in COVID-19. TCRdb's copy holds only in-frame clones and misses some; the assay was immunoSEQ multiplex PCR. In the table there are under 55,000 clones, roughly three quarters of which are singletons. Sequencing was carried out using peripheral blood. These receptors came from a man between 65 and 79 years old with acute or convalescent COVID-19.

CDR3 amino acids: CASSYGQKETQYF. Written as DNA, the CDR3 is TGTGCCAGCAGCTACGGACAGAAAGAGACCCAGTACTTC. The gene calls are TRBV11-2 and TRBJ2-5; maybe TRBD1 (6 bases). V was clipped by 4 bases and J by 3 bases, with 9 bases between them. CDR1 SGHAT and CDR2 FQNNGV come from the germline V gene. The length of the CDR3 is 13 residues.

The chain recombines TRBV4-3 with TRBJ1-2; D is ambiguous. The germline V gene has CDR1 LGHNA and CDR2 YSLEER. Trimming removed 3 bases from V and 8 bases from J, with 13 bases in between. The CDR3 is 13 amino acids. The CDR3 loop is CASSQVGRSGYTF. Here the CDR3 DNA reads TGCGCCAGCAGCCAGGTCGGTCGGAGCGGCTACACCTTC.

The chain has TRBV11-2 and TRBJ2-2; tentative D call: TRBD2 (5 bases). The CDR3 length is 15 residues. CDR1 is SGHAT and CDR2 is FQNNGV in the germline V gene. The V and J ends lost 5 bases and 1 base respectively, with 11 bases between them. CDR3 protein: CASSTSLGNTGELFF. The DNA of the CDR3 is TGTGCCAGCAGCACATCACTAGGGAACACCGGGGAGCTGTTTTTT.

The genes are TRBV6-5 and TRBJ2-7; TRBD2 matches 7 bases. The trim removed 0 bases at V and 3 bases at J, leaving 2 bases unmatched. CDR1 is MNHEY and CDR2 is SVGAGI in the germline V gene. CDR3 size: 14 residues. This chain's CDR3 is CASSYSGGGYEQYF. CDR3 bases: TGTGCCAGCAGTTACTCGGGCGGGGGCTACGAGCAGTACTTC.

V usage is TRBV5-1 and J usage is TRBJ2-1, with 12 bases fitting TRBD2. Unmatched junction bases numbered 10, after V lost 4 bases and J lost 8 bases. In germline, CDR1 is SGHRS, CDR2 YFSETQ. CDR3 length equals 16 residues. The CDR3 region is CASSPRPTSGGDEQFF. The CDR3 DNA follows: TGCGCCAGCAGCCCTCGACCGACTAGCGGGGGCGATGAGCAGTTCTTC.

The chain has TRBV2 and TRBJ1-6; the match to TRBD1 covers 8 bases. The germline V gene has CDR1 SNHLY and CDR2 FYNNEI. Losses at the gene ends were 6 bases for V and 10 bases for J; bases not matched to a gene: 8. This CDR3 has 14 amino acids. The CDR3 region is CASSDRGRISPLHF. CDR3 sequence (DNA): TGTGCCAGCAGCGACAGGGGCCGAATCTCACCCCTCCACTTT.

In its sample, this clone was seen a few times. The chain recombines TRBV2 with TRBJ1-5; TRBD1 might be the D (6 bases). Germline lookup yields CDR1 SNHLY and CDR2 FYNNEI. Trimming removed 4 bases from V and 0 bases from J, with 10 bases in between. The CDR3 length is 15 residues. The CDR3 DNA is TGTGCCAGCAGTGGTCAGGGGTATAGCAATCAGCCCCAGCATTTT. It encodes CASSGQGYSNQPQHF.

J is TRBJ1-1 and V is TRBV10-3; 7 bases are shared with TRBD1. This CDR3 is built from 14 residues. The V and J ends lost 7 bases and 4 bases, in that order; junction bases with no gene match: 9. Germline V gene lookup returns CDR1 ENHRY and CDR2 SYGVKD. The CDR3 DNA is TGTGCCATCAATCACAGGGGATCGGGCACTGAAGCTTTCTTT. Amino acids: CAINHRGSGTEAFF.

The V gene is TRBV7-2, the J gene TRBJ1-1; D ambiguous. The CDR3 runs to 14 residues. V lost 6 bases and J lost 5, with 16 bases in between. Germline V gene data show CDR1 as SGHTA and CDR2 as FQGNSA. CDR3 nucleotide sequence: TGTGCCAGCAGTAAAAACGCGGGGTGGACTGAAGCTTTCTTT. This translates into CASSKNAGWTEAFF.

The chain employs TRBV9 and TRBJ2-6; D uncertain. The V and J ends lost 0 bases and 0 bases respectively, with 13 bases between them. Germline V gives CDR1 SGDLS, CDR2 YYNGEE. The CDR3 has 18 amino acids. DNA for the CDR3: TGTGCCAGCAGCGTAGCTCCGACATCGAGCTCTGGGGCCAACGTCCTGACTTTC. Its protein product is CASSVAPTSSSGANVLTF.

The chain combines TRBV7-2 with TRBJ1-5; no clear D gene. Trimming removed 1 base at V and 6 bases at J, with 16 bases between. CDR1 and CDR2 (germline): SGHTA, FQGNSA. This CDR3 has 16 amino acids. Here the CDR3 DNA reads TGTGCCAGCAGCTTAGAAGTCTGGGGAGATAGTCAGCCCCAGCATTTT. This codes for CASSLEVWGDSQPQHF.

The rearrangement links TRBV10-2 to TRBJ1-4, with 9 bases matching TRBD1. The germline V gene encodes CDR1 WSHSY and CDR2 SAAADI. Trimming removed 11 bases from V and 8 bases from J; junction bases left unmatched: 9. The CDR3 extends over 13 amino acids. The CDR3: CAASGTGKEKLFF. The CDR3 bases are TGCGCCGCTTCCGGGACAGGGAAAGAAAAACTGTTTTTT.

The chain combines TRBV29-1 with TRBJ1-2; TRBD1 aligns across 10 bases. Germline-derived CDR1 and CDR2 are SQVTM and ANQGSEA. There are 15 residues in the CDR3. V lost 2 bases, J lost 2 bases, and 5 bases stayed unmatched. DNA for the CDR3: TGCAGCGTTGAAAATACGGGACAGGGGAACTATGGCTACACCTTC. Translating gives CSVENTGQGNYGYTF.

The chain joins TRBV4-3 to TRBJ1-4, with 7 bases matching TRBD1. The germline gives CDR1 LGHNA, CDR2 YSLEER. The CDR3 loop spans 15 amino acids. The V and J ends lost 3 bases and 3 bases, in that order; junction bases with no gene match: 4. CDR3 bases: TGCGCCAGCAGCCAGCGACAGGGACCTAATGAAAAACTGTTTTTT. This codes for CASSQRQGPNEKLFF.

CDR3 protein: CASSSRQGADTQYF. CDR3 nucleotide sequence: TGTGCCAGCAGCTCAAGACAGGGGGCAGATACGCAGTATTTT. This chain uses TRBV11-3 with TRBJ2-3, with 9 bases lining up with TRBD1. This CDR3 spans 14 amino acids. Trimming cost V 4 bases and J 4 bases; bases outside gene matches: 3. Germline-derived CDR1 and CDR2 are SGHNT and YENEEA.

The chain employs TRBV7-2 and TRBJ2-7; D is perhaps TRBD1 (6 bases). CDR3 length equals 14 residues. The V gene's germline CDR1 is SGHTA and CDR2 FQGNSA. The V end lost 5 bases, the J end lost 2 bases, and 13 bases lay between the germline ends. CDR3 region: CASSPQGGTYEQYF. The CDR3 DNA sequence: TGTGCCAGCAGCCCTCAAGGGGGAACCTACGAGCAGTACTTC.

J is TRBJ2-5 and V is TRBV7-2; TRBD2 agrees at 14 bases. Germline values: CDR1 SGHTA, CDR2 FQGNSA. The length of the CDR3 is 15 residues. After removal of 5 bases from V and 5 bases from J, the junction contained 4 bases not matched to a gene. The CDR3 DNA is TGTGCCAGCAGCATGGGACTAGCGGGGGTTGAGACCCAGTACTTC. Translating gives CASSMGLAGVETQYF.

Only one count was recorded for this clone. CDR3 sequence: CATSKRLAGGDTQYF. The CDR3 coding sequence is TGTGCCACCAGCAAACGACTAGCGGGGGGAGATACGCAGTATTTT. This chain uses TRBV15 with TRBJ2-3; 13 bases are shared with TRBD2. This CDR3 comprises 15 residues. The ends lost 4 bases at V and 5 bases at J; junction bases unmatched: 3. Looked up from germline, CDR1 is LNHNV and CDR2 is YYDKDF (reference sequence).

The chain is built from TRBV19 and TRBJ1-2, with a tentative D call TRBD1 (6 bases). V was trimmed by 9 bases and J by 8 bases, leaving 16 bases between them. Germline V CDR1 and CDR2: LNHDA, SQIVND (reference sequence). The CDR3 runs to 12 residues. The CDR3 DNA is TGTGCCAGCATCGAGAGGGGGTACGGCTACACCTTC. It yields the protein CASIERGYGYTF.

This chain connects TRBV27 to TRBJ2-1; TRBD1 matches at 8 bases. The ends lost 5 bases at V and 1 base at J; junction bases unmatched: 4. Germline loops: CDR1 MNHEY, CDR2 SMNVEV (reference sequence). This CDR3 is 15 amino acids long. CDR3 DNA: TGTGCCAGCAGTGACAGGGGAAGTTCCTACAATGAGCAGTTCTTC. Its translation is CASSDRGSSYNEQFF.

The chain links TRBV5-1 to TRBJ1-4; D is perhaps TRBD1 (6 bases). The germline V and J ends were trimmed by 0 bases and 6 bases, with 12 bases remaining between them. The CDR3 consists of 15 residues. The germline CDR1 and CDR2 sequences are SGHRS and YFSETQ. As DNA, the CDR3 is TGCGCCAGCAGCTTGGGGGGGCGAAGGGATGAAAAACTGTTTTTT. Protein product: CASSLGGRRDEKLFF.